This T cell receptor beta chain was obtained from a study of T cells after yellow fever vaccination. TCRdb fed the 5' RACE reads into MiXCR, producing one record per CDR3 protein. The sample lists hundreds of thousands of distinct CDR3 sequences, about 9.5% occurring once. This clonotype was detected only a few times. The CDR3 extends over 17 amino acids. Trimming stripped 0 bases from V and 2 bases from J, with 17 bases between. CDR1 is LGHNA, CDR2 YNFKEQ, per germline. The material was PBMCs, obtained on the day of the first yellow fever vaccination. J is TRBJ2-7 and V is TRBV4-2, with a tentative D call TRBD2 (5 bases). The receptor was isolated from a man aged 18 to 30 who received the YFV17D yellow fever vaccine. The CDR3 is CASSQDNGGRKAYEQYF. For the CDR3, the DNA is TGTGCCAGCAGCCAAGATAACGGAGGACGTAAAGCCTACGAGCAGTACTTC.